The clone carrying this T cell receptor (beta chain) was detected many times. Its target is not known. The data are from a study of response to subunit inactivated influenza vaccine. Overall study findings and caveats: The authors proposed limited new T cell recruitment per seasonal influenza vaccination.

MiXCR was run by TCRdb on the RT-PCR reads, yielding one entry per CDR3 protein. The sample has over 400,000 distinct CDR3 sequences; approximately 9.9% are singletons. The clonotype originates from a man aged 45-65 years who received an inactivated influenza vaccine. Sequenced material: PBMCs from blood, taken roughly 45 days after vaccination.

CDR3 sequence (DNA): TGTGCCATCAGGGGACTAGCGGGGGGTTACAATGAGCAGTTCTTC. Translated, it gives CAIRGLAGGYNEQFF. This chain joins TRBV10-3 and TRBJ2-1; 15 bases line up with TRBD2. The CDR3 extends over 15 amino acids. Germline CDR1 reads ENHRY; CDR2 reads SYGVKD. After removal of 6 bases from V and 4 bases from J, the junction contained 1 base not matched to a gene.